This is a list of T cell receptor beta chains from one sample in a study of B cell selection in AIRE deficiency. Sequenced by immunoSEQ multiplex PCR; TCRdb stores in-frame clones only, minus some. The table lists tens of thousands of clones, roughly 96% of them singletons. The sequencing sample was made of conventional CD4+ T cells sorted from PBMCs. All receptors come from a human donor with AIRE deficiency. The CDR3 runs from the conserved cysteine through the conserved F or W. Fields, in order: V gene, J gene, CDR3 length, clone size, D gene, CDR3 DNA, CDR3 protein. A D gene is named only where the DNA matches it firmly. Expanded clones get a size class; other rows say once, few or many, or leave the size out.

v_call: TRBV10-2
j_call: TRBJ1-1
cdr3_length: 11
clone_size: NA
d_call: NA
cdr3_nt: TGCGCCAGCAGCCAACAGTTAGAAGCTTTCTTT
cdr3_aa: CASSQQLEAFF

v_call: TRBV7-9
j_call: TRBJ1-4
cdr3_length: 14
clone_size: NA
d_call: NA
cdr3_nt: TGTGCCAGCAGCGAGCAACTGGGTAATGAAAAACTGTTTTTT
cdr3_aa: CASSEQLGNEKLFF

v_call: TRBV27
j_call: TRBJ2-4
cdr3_length: 17
clone_size: NA
d_call: NA
cdr3_nt: TGTGCCAGCAGTTTATCGAAAGGGGCGCCAACCAAAAACATTCAGTACTTC
cdr3_aa: CASSLSKGAPTKNIQYF

v_call: TRBV7-9
j_call: TRBJ2-1
cdr3_length: 18
clone_size: NA
d_call: TRBD2
cdr3_nt: TGTGCCAGCAGCTTAGGTTCACGCACTAGCGGGTCATACAATGAGCAGTTCTTC
cdr3_aa: CASSLGSRTSGSYNEQFF

v_call: TRBV7-3
j_call: TRBJ2-1
cdr3_length: 15
clone_size: NA
d_call: TRBD2
cdr3_nt: TGTGCCAGCAGCCCTGGCGGGAGCCTCTACAATGAGCAGTTCTTC
cdr3_aa: CASSPGGSLYNEQFF

v_call: TRBV5-6
j_call: TRBJ1-2
cdr3_length: 16
clone_size: NA
d_call: TRBD1
cdr3_nt: TGTGCCAGCAGCTTGGAGTTTCGGGGACAGGACTATGGCTACACCTTC
cdr3_aa: CASSLEFRGQDYGYTF

v_call: TRBV28
j_call: TRBJ2-3
cdr3_length: 14
clone_size: NA
d_call: TRBD2
cdr3_nt: TGTGCCAGCAACCTGGGGGGGACTCCGGATACGCAGTATTTT
cdr3_aa: CASNLGGTPDTQYF

v_call: TRBV6-6
j_call: TRBJ1-5
cdr3_length: 15
clone_size: NA
d_call: NA
cdr3_nt: TGTGCCAGCAGCTCCACAGGGCTGGGCAATCAGCCCCAGCATTTT
cdr3_aa: CASSSTGLGNQPQHF

v_call: TRBV6-4
j_call: TRBJ2-3
cdr3_length: 14
clone_size: once
d_call: TRBD1
cdr3_nt: TGTGCCAGCAGCCGGGACAGAAGCACGGATACGCAGTATTTT
cdr3_aa: CASSRDRSTDTQYF

v_call: TRBV9
j_call: TRBJ1-5
cdr3_length: 15
clone_size: NA
d_call: TRBD1
cdr3_nt: TGTGCCAGCAGCACCGGACAGGGTAGCAATCAGCCCCAGCATTTT
cdr3_aa: CASSTGQGSNQPQHF

v_call: TRBV29-1
j_call: TRBJ2-3
cdr3_length: 13
clone_size: NA
d_call: NA
cdr3_nt: TGCAGCGTCCTCTCAGGTTACCGGGATACGCAGTATTTT
cdr3_aa: CSVLSGYRDTQYF

v_call: TRBV5-1
j_call: TRBJ2-1
cdr3_length: 13
clone_size: NA
d_call: NA
cdr3_nt: TGCGCCAGCAGCTTTACAGGGAGGAATGAGCAGTTCTTC
cdr3_aa: CASSFTGRNEQFF

v_call: TRBV5-6
j_call: TRBJ2-1
cdr3_length: 14
clone_size: NA
d_call: NA
cdr3_nt: TGTGCCAGCAGTCCGACTCTTGGACTCAATGAGCAGTTCTTC
cdr3_aa: CASSPTLGLNEQFF

v_call: TRBV7-2
j_call: TRBJ1-2
cdr3_length: 14
clone_size: once
d_call: TRBD1
cdr3_nt: TGTGCCAGCAGCTTTGACAGGGTGAACTATGGCTACACCTTC
cdr3_aa: CASSFDRVNYGYTF

v_call: TRBV2
j_call: TRBJ2-7
cdr3_length: 14
clone_size: NA
d_call: NA
cdr3_nt: TGTGCCAGCAGTGACGCAGGGGCAAGGATCGAGCAGTACTTC
cdr3_aa: CASSDAGARIEQYF

v_call: TRBV7-9
j_call: TRBJ1-2
cdr3_length: 12
clone_size: NA
d_call: TRBD1
cdr3_nt: TGTGCCAGCAGCTTACGGACAGGGTATTACACCTTC
cdr3_aa: CASSLRTGYYTF

v_call: TRBV7-9
j_call: TRBJ2-7
cdr3_length: 13
clone_size: once
d_call: TRBD1
cdr3_nt: TGTGCCAGCGGCCCGGGACAGGCGCCCGAGCAGTACTTC
cdr3_aa: CASGPGQAPEQYF

v_call: TRBV15
j_call: TRBJ2-6
cdr3_length: 15
clone_size: once
d_call: NA
cdr3_nt: TGTGCCACCAGCGGCCGTCTCTCTGGGGCCAACGTCCTGACTTTC
cdr3_aa: CATSGRLSGANVLTF

v_call: TRBV5-4
j_call: TRBJ1-5
cdr3_length: 18
clone_size: NA
d_call: NA
cdr3_nt: TGTGCCAGCAGCTTGGTGCCCTTAATAAGGGGAAACAATCAGCCCCAGCATTTT
cdr3_aa: CASSLVPLIRGNNQPQHF

v_call: TRBV28
j_call: TRBJ2-1
cdr3_length: 15
clone_size: NA
d_call: TRBD2
cdr3_nt: TGTGCCAGCACCCTGCCGGGACTAGGCGTCAATGAGCAGTTCTTC
cdr3_aa: CASTLPGLGVNEQFF

v_call: TRBV20-1
j_call: TRBJ1-1
cdr3_length: 11
clone_size: NA
d_call: NA
cdr3_nt: TGCAGTGCTTATGGGAACACTGAAGCTTTCTTT
cdr3_aa: CSAYGNTEAFF